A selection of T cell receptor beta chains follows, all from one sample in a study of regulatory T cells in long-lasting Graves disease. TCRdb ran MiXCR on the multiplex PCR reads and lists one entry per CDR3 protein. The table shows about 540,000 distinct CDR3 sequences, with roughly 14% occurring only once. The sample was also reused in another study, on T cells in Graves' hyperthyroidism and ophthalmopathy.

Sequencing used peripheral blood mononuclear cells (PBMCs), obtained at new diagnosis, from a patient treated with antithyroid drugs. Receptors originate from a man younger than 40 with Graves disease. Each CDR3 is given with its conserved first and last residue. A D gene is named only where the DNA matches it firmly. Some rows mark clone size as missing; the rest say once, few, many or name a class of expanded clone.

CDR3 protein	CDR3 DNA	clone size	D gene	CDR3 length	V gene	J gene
CASSLSTGGLGEQYF	TGTGCCAGCAGTTTATCTACAGGGGGCTTGGGCGAGCAGTACTTC	NA	TRBD1	15	TRBV27	TRBJ2-7
CASSRGLAGGPDGELSF	TGTGCCAGCTCACGCGGACTAGCGGGAGGGCCGGACGGGGAGCTGTCTTTT	NA	TRBD2	17	TRBV18	TRBJ2-2
CASSLGRSNEKLFF	TGTGCCAGCAGCTTAGGACGGTCCAATGAAAAACTGTTTTTT	NA	NA	14	TRBV5-4	TRBJ1-4
CASSLRDRPYEQYF	TGCGCCAGCAGCCTCCGGGACAGACCTTACGAGCAGTACTTC	many	TRBD1	14	TRBV5-1	TRBJ2-7
CASSQGSPAATSYEQYF	TGTGCCAGCAGTCAGGGATCCCCAGCGGCCACTTCCTACGAGCAGTACTTC	NA	NA	17	TRBV6-1	TRBJ2-7
CSALRQGAREQYF	TGCAGTGCTCTTCGACAGGGGGCGCGTGAGCAGTACTTC	many	TRBD1	13	TRBV20-1	TRBJ2-7
CASSPLHTIYF	TGTGCCAGCAGTCCCCTACACACCATATATTTT	many	NA	11	TRBV12-3/TRBV12-4	TRBJ1-3
CASSLNGGPYEQYF	TGTGCCAGCAGCTTAAACGGCGGTCCCTACGAGCAGTACTTC	many	NA	14	TRBV7-3	TRBJ2-7
CASGLDDFPAGQHF	TGTGCTAGTGGTTTGGACGACTTCCCCGCGGGCCAGCATTTT	many	NA	14	TRBV12-5	TRBJ1-5
CASRLDRNNQPQHF	TGTGCCAGCAGACTTGACAGAAACAATCAGCCCCAGCATTTT	NA	NA	14	TRBV19	TRBJ1-5
CASSFRREVRYEQYF	TGTGCCAGCAGCTTTAGACGGGAGGTTCGGTACGAGCAGTACTTC	few	TRBD2	15	TRBV7-2	TRBJ2-7
CASSPFREASTDTQYF	TGTGCCAGCTCACCATTCCGGGAGGCCAGCACAGATACGCAGTATTTT	many	TRBD2	16	TRBV18	TRBJ2-3
CASPGPTPRGNEQFF	TGTGCCAGCCCCGGACCCACCCCCCGAGGCAATGAGCAGTTCTTC	many	NA	15	TRBV2	TRBJ2-1
CAISDFRGSRTGGELFF	TGTGCCATCAGTGACTTTCGTGGCAGTCGAACTGGGGGGGAGCTGTTTTTT	few	NA	17	TRBV10-3	TRBJ2-2
CSVDETGVGGYTF	TGCAGCGTTGACGAGACAGGGGTTGGAGGCTACACCTTC	many	TRBD1	13	TRBV29-1	TRBJ1-2
CASSSRGSAEAFF	TGCGCCAGCAGTAGTCGGGGGAGCGCTGAAGCTTTCTTT	few	NA	13	TRBV5-1	TRBJ1-1
CASSLSAGAGELFF	TGTGCCAGCAGCTTAAGTGCGGGGGCCGGGGAGCTGTTTTTT	many	TRBD2	14	TRBV7-2	TRBJ2-2
CAWSRDRVSGANVLTF	TGTGCCTGGAGTCGGGACAGGGTATCCGGGGCCAACGTCCTGACTTTC	few	TRBD1	16	TRBV30	TRBJ2-6